A selection of T cell receptor beta chains follows, all from one sample in a study of cytomegalovirus exposure and HLA in healthy donors. Produced via immunoSEQ multiplex PCR; TCRdb's table is partial and in-frame only. In the table there are about 130,000 clones, about 88% of which are singletons. Sequenced input: PBMCs. These TCRs come from a woman aged 18-29 years in good health and CMV-seronegative. Each CDR3 is given with its conserved first and last residue. A D gene is named only where the DNA matches it firmly. The size of a clone is reported for some rows only, either as once, few or many, or as a class for expanded clones.

J | D | V | size | DNA | CDR3
TRBJ1-1 | NA | TRBV5-4 | NA | TGTGCCAGCAGCTCCGGGGGGGCGCGAACTGAAGCTTTCTTT | CASSSGGARTEAFF
TRBJ1-5 | TRBD1 | TRBV5-5 | NA | TGTGCCAGCAGCTTGGTAGGGGGCTCTGATCAGCCCCAGCATTTT | CASSLVGGSDQPQHF
TRBJ1-1 | NA | TRBV21-1 | NA | TGTGCCAGCGGGATTAGACGCCGCGAGCGCGGGGGAGCTTTCTTT | CASGIRRRERGGAFF
TRBJ1-3 | TRBD1 | TRBV7-2 | NA | TGTGCCAGCAGCCGACAGGGGGCAGAGGACACCATATATTTT | CASSRQGAEDTIYF
TRBJ2-5 | NA | TRBV6-6 | once | TGTGCCAGCAGTTACGTGGACATAGGAGAGACCCAGTACTTC | CASSYVDIGETQYF
TRBJ1-5 | NA | TRBV5-8 | once | TGTGCCAGCAGCTATGGATGGGTCAGGGTTGGTCAGCCCCAGCATTTT | CASSYGWVRVGQPQHF
TRBJ2-5 | NA | TRBV7-2 | once | TGTGCCAGCAGCTTCCACAGGGAAGAGACCCAGTACTTC | CASSFHREETQYF
TRBJ2-3 | NA | TRBV19 | once | TGTGCCAGTAGTATCCGGTTTCCGCCGGGCACAGATACGCAGTATTTT | CASSIRFPPGTDTQYF
TRBJ2-7 | NA | TRBV6-1 | NA | TGTGCCAGCAGCGGGAGTTCCTACGAGCAGTACTTC | CASSGSSYEQYF
TRBJ2-1 | TRBD1 | TRBV9 | NA | TGTGCCAGCAGCGTTTCGGGACAGGGGTACAATGAGCAGTTCTTC | CASSVSGQGYNEQFF
TRBJ2-3 | NA | TRBV9 | NA | TGTGCCAGCAGCGCCCGGGGGACGAGTAGCACAGATACGCAGTATTTT | CASSARGTSSTDTQYF
TRBJ2-7 | NA | TRBV19 | NA | TGTGCCAGTAGTATAGGAGCAGGGTTCTACGAGCAGTACTTC | CASSIGAGFYEQYF
TRBJ1-6 | NA | TRBV7-2 | NA | TGTGCCAGCAGCTTCGGCCTCAGGGGAGTACGTAATTCACCCCTCCACTTT | CASSFGLRGVRNSPLHF
TRBJ2-3 | TRBD1 | TRBV5-1 | NA | TGTGCCAGCAGCTTCCCGGGACAGGGGCAAGATACGCAGTATTTT | CASSFPGQGQDTQYF
TRBJ1-5 | NA | TRBV6-1 | NA | TGTGCCAGCAGTGAAGCCGGGACACAAAATCAGCCCCAGCATTTT | CASSEAGTQNQPQHF
TRBJ2-7 | NA | TRBV5-1 | NA | TGCGCCAGCAGCTTGTACGACAGCTACGAGCAGTACTTC | CASSLYDSYEQYF
TRBJ1-1 | TRBD1 | TRBV5-8 | once | TGTGCCAGCAGCTTAAGATGGACAGGGATTGAAGCTTTCTTT | CASSLRWTGIEAFF
TRBJ1-3 | TRBD1 | TRBV11-2 | NA | TGTGCCAGCAGGCCCAAGGGGGCAGAACGGAACACCATATATTTT | CASRPKGAERNTIYF
TRBJ1-1 | TRBD1 | TRBV6-6 | NA | TGTGCCAGCAGTTACCACAGGGGGGACACTGAAGCTTTCTTT | CASSYHRGDTEAFF
TRBJ1-1 | NA | TRBV5-1 | NA | TGCGCCAGCGGCTATATGAACACTGAAGCTTTCTTT | CASGYMNTEAFF
TRBJ1-1 | TRBD1 | TRBV2 | NA | TGTGCCAGCAGCCGACAGGGGATGAACACTGAAGCTTTCTTT | CASSRQGMNTEAFF
TRBJ2-6 | NA | TRBV19 | NA | TGTGCCTCAACCCAGGGGACTGGGGCCAACGTCCTGACTTTC | CASTQGTGANVLTF
TRBJ2-7 | NA | TRBV7-2 | NA | TGTGCCAGCAGCTTACATGGCCAGGGGCGCACCTACGAGCAGTACTTC | CASSLHGQGRTYEQYF
TRBJ1-1 | NA | TRBV6-5 | NA | TGTGCCAGCAGTTACTCGAGCACCCACACTGAAGCTTTCTTT | CASSYSSTHTEAFF
TRBJ1-4 | NA | TRBV5-1 | NA | TGCGCCAGCAGCTTGGTCGACAGGGAAAAACTGTTTTTT | CASSLVDREKLFF
TRBJ2-3 | TRBD2 | TRBV7-8 | NA | TGTGCCAGCAGCTACAGTCCGGGACTAGCTTCGAGTACAGATACGCAGTATTTT | CASSYSPGLASSTDTQYF
TRBJ1-2 | NA | TRBV14 | NA | TGTGCCAGCAGCCAAGATGCGAGAGGTTTCACGACTGGCTACACCTTC | CASSQDARGFTTGYTF
TRBJ2-1 | TRBD2 | TRBV13 | once | TGTGCCAGCAGCTTAGGACTAGCGGGGGGAGATGAGCAGTTCTTC | CASSLGLAGGDEQFF